Listed here are 32 T cell receptor beta chains from one sample, sequenced in a study of T cells in Graves' hyperthyroidism and ophthalmopathy. From RNA transcripts, TCR beta CDR3 regions were amplified. HTBI primers were employed in a first-round RT-PCR of the TCR CDR3. TCRdb independently ran MiXCR on the multiplex PCR reads; one entry per CDR3 protein. Of nearly 600,000 distinct CDR3 sequences in the sample, about 14% were seen once. Sequencing input: blood. All receptors derive from a woman in her twenties or thirties with Graves' hyperthyroidism that later progressed to Graves' ophthalmopathy.

This clonotype was recorded many times. The V and J genes are TRBV5-8 and TRBJ1-5, with 7 bases that match TRBD1. In germline, CDR1 is SGHTS, CDR2 YDEGEE. V dropped 4 bases and J dropped 7; count of bases not matched to a gene: 8. CDR3 length: 14 amino acids. CDR3 in amino acids: CASSKYRGGQPQHF. In DNA form, the CDR3 reads TGTGCCAGCAGCAAATACAGGGGTGGACAGCCCCAGCATTTT.

There are many counts of this clonotype. The CDR3 bases are TGCGCCAGCAGCTTGCGCGGGAGCCCCAGCTCCTACGAGCAGTACTTC. This codes for CASSLRGSPSSYEQYF. This chain uses TRBV5-1 with TRBJ2-7, with 7 bases aligning to TRBD2. Trimming removed 1 base from V and 0 bases from J; junction bases left unmatched: 7. The germline gives CDR1 SGHRS, CDR2 YFSETQ. This CDR3 spans 16 amino acids.

The V call is TRBV24-1, the J call TRBJ1-4; 9 bases match TRBD1. The CDR3 contains 17 residues. Germline lookup yields CDR1 KGHDR and CDR2 SFDVKD. The junction had 17 bases not matched to a gene; V was cut back by 9 bases and J by 7 bases. The CDR3 region has the DNA TGTGCCACCCCAGGACAGGGGAGCCGGTCCTTAGGTGAAAAACTGTTTTTT. As protein: CATPGQGSRSLGEKLFF.

Many counts were recorded for this clonotype. The V call is TRBV30, the J call TRBJ1-1, with 9 positions matching TRBD1. Germline V gives CDR1 GTSNPN, CDR2 SVGIG (reference sequence). Germline trimming cut 3 bases from V and 1 base from J; bases unmatched to any gene: 3. The CDR3 runs to 14 residues. CDR3 coding DNA: TGTGCCTGGAGCAGGGGACAGGGGAACACTGAAGCTTTCTTT. Its translation is CAWSRGQGNTEAFF.

This clonotype was observed many times. This chain joins TRBV11-2 and TRBJ2-1; the D is unclear. The V gene's germline CDR1 is SGHAT and CDR2 FQNNGV. The V end lost 5 bases, the J end lost 3 bases, and 5 bases lay between the germline ends. The CDR3 has 12 residues. CDR3 nucleotide sequence: TGTGCCAGCAGCGCACTCTACAATGAGCAGTTCTTC. It is translated as CASSALYNEQFF.

This clonotype showed up just a few times. This may come from a read error, since a much larger clone is one base off. V is TRBV7-6 and J is TRBJ2-3; 7 bases line up with TRBD2. Germline V lookup: CDR1 SGHVS, CDR2 FNYEAQ. The CDR3 covers 15 residues. This chain's CDR3 is CANSSTSVSTDTQYF. CDR3 DNA sequence: TGTGCCAACAGCTCCACTAGCGTTAGCACAGATACGCAGTATTTT.

In its sample, this clonotype was seen many times. J is TRBJ2-1 and V is TRBV24-1; TRBD1 aligns across 7 bases. The CDR3 has 15 residues. CDR1 and CDR2 from the germline V gene are KGHDR and SFDVKD. V lost 5 bases, J lost 3 bases, and 6 bases stayed unmatched. The CDR3 DNA reads TGTGCCACCAGTGTGTCCGACAGGGACTACAATGAGCAGTTCTTC. It encodes CATSVSDRDYNEQFF.

V and J are TRBV12-3 or TRBV12-4 and TRBJ2-3, with D possibly matching TRBD1 (6 bases). This CDR3 comprises 14 residues. Trimming stripped 3 bases from V and 4 bases from J, with 11 bases between. Written as DNA, the CDR3 is TGTGCCAGCAGTTTTCTTGGGGGCTCAGATACGCAGTATTTT. Translating it yields CASSFLGGSDTQYF.

This clonotype was seen more than once but under ten times. This chain uses TRBV7-9 with TRBJ2-1; 9 bases agree with TRBD2. Germline assignment: CDR1 SEHNR and CDR2 FQNEAQ (reference sequence). The CDR3 runs to 15 residues. Trimming at V came to 4 bases and at J to 9 bases, leaving 10 bases not matched to a gene. This CDR3 reads CASSSPGLAIGEQFF. The CDR3 nucleotides read TGTGCCAGCAGCTCCCCGGGACTAGCAATCGGTGAGCAGTTCTTC.

A few counts support this clonotype. This rearrangement joins TRBV30 to TRBJ2-1; D is perhaps TRBD2 (6 bases). The CDR3 is 12 residues long. V gave up 0 bases and J gave up 9 bases, with 9 bases separating them. Germline V CDR1 and CDR2: GTSNPN, SVGIG (reference sequence). The CDR3 loop is CAWSVSGVEQFF. The CDR3 DNA sequence: TGTGCCTGGAGTGTGTCGGGGGTTGAGCAGTTCTTC.

V is TRBV15 and J is TRBJ1-1, with TRBD1 matching 8 bases. CDR1 is LNHNV, CDR2 YYDKDF, per germline (reference sequence). This CDR3 comprises 14 residues. The J segment lost 4 bases and the V segment lost 7 bases, leaving 8 bases of the junction unmatched. The CDR3 coding sequence is TGTGCCACCATCCGGACAGGGACGCGCACTGAAGCTTTCTTT. Residues: CATIRTGTRTEAFF. Full variable domain (rest looked up from reference TRBV15 and TRBJ1-1): DAMVIQNPRYQVTQFGKPVTLSCSQTLNHNVMYWYQQKSSQAPKLLFHYYDKDFNNEADTPDNFQSRRPNTSFCFLDIRSPGLGDTAMYLCATIRTGTRTEAFFGQGTRLTVV.

This clonotype showed up just once. The genes are TRBV11-2 and TRBJ2-5, with TRBD2 matching 8 bases. Germline trimming cut 5 bases from V and 3 bases from J; bases unmatched to any gene: 5. The CDR3 runs 14 residues. CDR1 is SGHAT and CDR2 is FQNNGV in the germline V gene. CDR3 DNA sequence: TGTGCCAGCAGCACCGGGACTAGGGAAGAGACCCAGTACTTC. This encodes CASSTGTREETQYF.

This clonotype was counted once. A much bigger clone sits one base away, suggesting this may be a read error. The V gene is TRBV5-1, the J gene TRBJ1-1; tentatively, D is TRBD1 (6 bases). This CDR3 comprises 13 residues. Per germline, CDR1 SGHRS and CDR2 YFSETQ. Trimming cost V 6 bases and J 6 bases, with 15 bases left between them. The CDR3 nucleotides are TGCGCCAGCATGGAGCAGGGGAGCGCTGAAGCTTTCTTT. This gives the protein CASMEQGSAEAFF.

This clonotype was observed a single time. A read error may be the cause here, since a much bigger clone is one base away. The genes are TRBV11-2 and TRBJ2-1; 10 bases are a match to TRBD2. The tail of the sequence fits TRBJ2-7 better, so the J call may be wrong. This CDR3 spans 15 amino acids. Germline V gene data show CDR1 as SGHAT and CDR2 as FQNNGV. In nucleotides, the CDR3 is TGTGCCAGCGGACCTAGCGGGAGCTCCTACAATGAGCAGTACTTC. Residues: CASGPSGSSYNEQYF.

The rearrangement joins TRBV9 to TRBJ2-1, with TRBD1 identical over 11 bases. Losses at the gene ends were 1 base for V and 7 bases for J; bases not matched to a gene: 7. The CDR3 is made up of 16 amino acids. Germline V gene lookup returns CDR1 SGDLS and CDR2 YYNGEE. This CDR3 is CASSVIGTGGVNEQFF. The CDR3 region has the DNA TGTGCCAGCAGCGTAATTGGGACAGGGGGTGTAAATGAGCAGTTCTTC.

This clonotype was detected only a few times. The rearrangement links TRBV20-1 to TRBJ1-2; 7 positions match TRBD1. Germline assignment: CDR1 DFQATT and CDR2 SNEGSKA (reference sequence). CDR3 size: 14 residues. With V trimmed by 6 bases and J by 3 bases, 10 bases remained unmatched. The CDR3 sequence: CSALTRQGHYGYTF. CDR3 DNA: TGCAGTGCCCTTACCCGACAGGGCCACTATGGCTACACCTTC.

The chain recombines TRBV5-1 with TRBJ2-1; perhaps D is TRBD1 or TRBD2 (5 bases each). Germline V gives CDR1 SGHRS, CDR2 YFSETQ. V was trimmed by 4 bases and J by 10 bases, leaving 18 bases between them. The CDR3 totals 14 residues. The CDR3 nucleotides read TGCGCCAGCAGCAATCAGGGTGGGGGATACGAGCAGTTCTTC. The encoded protein is CASSNQGGGYEQFF.

V and J are TRBV20-1 and TRBJ2-5; 12 positions agree with TRBD2. The germline V gene encodes CDR1 DFQATT and CDR2 SNEGSKA (reference sequence). J was trimmed by 5 bases and V by 5 bases; bases with no gene match: 15. The CDR3 loop spans 17 amino acids. CDR3 sequence reads: CSAPRLAGALGAETQYF. CDR3 bases: TGCAGTGCTCCGAGACTAGCGGGAGCGCTGGGGGCCGAGACCCAGTACTTC.

This clonotype was seen a handful of times. The V call is TRBV7-3, the J call TRBJ2-1; 8 bases match TRBD2. CDR1 and CDR2 (germline): SGHTA, FQGTGA. The CDR3 covers 14 residues. The junction had 5 bases not matched to a gene; V was cut back by 5 bases and J by 5 bases. The CDR3 DNA is TGTGCCAGCAGCCCCGTAGCGGGACACAATGAGCAGTTCTTC. Translation: CASSPVAGHNEQFF.

This clonotype was picked up many times. This chain connects TRBV7-2 to TRBJ2-7; 9 bases are a match to TRBD1. Trimming at V came to 5 bases and at J to 8 bases, leaving 13 bases not matched to a gene. Per germline, CDR1 SGHTA and CDR2 FQGNSA. The CDR3 is 15 amino acids. CDR3 nucleotide sequence: TGTGCCAGCAGCCCCACCGGGACAGGGATACCCCAGCAGTACTTC. It yields the protein CASSPTGTGIPQQYF.

This clonotype has ten or more counts. The chain couples TRBV7-3 to TRBJ2-3, with TRBD2 identical over 10 bases. This CDR3 is built from 16 residues. The germline gives CDR1 SGHTA, CDR2 FQGTGA. J lost 1 base, V lost 5 bases, and 6 bases had no gene match. CDR3 region: CASSILAGGRTDTQYF. CDR3 coding DNA: TGTGCCAGCAGCATCTTAGCGGGAGGCCGCACAGATACGCAGTATTTT. The variable domain in full, completed from reference TRBV7-3 and TRBJ2-3, reads GAGVSQTPSNKVTEKGKYVELRCDPISGHTALYWYRQSLGQGPEFLIYFQGTGAADDSGLPNDRFFAVRPEGSVSTLKIQRTERGDSAVYLCASSILAGGRTDTQYFGPGTRLTVL.

Remarks on this clonotype: The junction and the germline gene differ at one end; a read error may be behind it. V gene TRBV5-8 combines with J gene TRBJ2-1, with TRBD2 identical over 9 bases. This CDR3 spans 15 amino acids. The V gene's germline CDR1 is SGHTS and CDR2 YDEGEE. CDR3 sequence reads: CASSLTPSTSGVGIF. The CDR3, as DNA: TGTGCCAGCAGCTTGACCCCTTCGACTAGCGGAGTAGGGATCTTC.

The table lists this clonotype with a few counts. The rearrangement links TRBV19 to TRBJ2-7; D unresolved. From germline, CDR1 is LNHDA and CDR2 SQIVND (reference sequence). This CDR3 is 15 amino acids long. Trimming shortened V by 0 bases and J by 0 bases, and 9 bases separated the two germline ends. This chain's CDR3 is CASSIDGSSSYEQYF. The CDR3 DNA reads as TGTGCCAGTAGTATAGATGGCAGCAGCTCCTACGAGCAGTACTTC. The whole variable domain, remainder taken from reference TRBV19 and TRBJ2-7, is DGGITQSPKYLFRKEGQNVTLSCEQNLNHDAMYWYRQDPGQGLRLIYYSQIVNDFQKGDIAEGYSVSREKKESFPLTVTSAQKNPTAFYLCASSIDGSSSYEQYFGPGTRLTVT.

This clonotype appeared many times. This chain uses TRBV24-1 with TRBJ2-1; D gene uncertain. This CDR3 has 14 amino acids. Germline V gene sequence: CDR1 KGHDR, CDR2 SFDVKD. Trimming removed 6 bases from V and 2 bases from J, with 10 bases in between. The CDR3 spells CATSSRSTYNEQFF. CDR3 DNA sequence: TGTGCCACCAGTTCCCGGAGTACCTACAATGAGCAGTTCTTC.

In its sample, this clonotype was seen a few times. The genes are TRBV4-2 and TRBJ2-7, with a tentative D call TRBD2 (6 bases). Trimming pared 0 bases from V and 2 bases from J, leaving 11 bases between. The CDR3 contains 15 residues. Germline V CDR1 and CDR2: LGHNA, YNFKEQ. CDR3 nucleotides: TGTGCCAGCAGCCAAGACGGGGGAGGCACCTACGAGCAGTACTTC. It yields the protein CASSQDGGGTYEQYF.

The genes are TRBV2 and TRBJ1-6, with TRBD1 matching over 8 bases. Germline CDR1 SNHLY, CDR2 FYNNEI. Losses at the gene ends were 7 bases for V and 10 bases for J; bases not matched to a gene: 9. The CDR3 runs 14 residues. The CDR3 bases are TGTGCCAGCATTTGGACAGGGAGTGGGTCACCCCTCCACTTT. This codes for CASIWTGSGSPLHF.

In its sample, this clonotype was seen many times. The chain is built from TRBV12-3 or TRBV12-4 and TRBJ2-1, with 7 bases that match TRBD1. This CDR3 region has 13 residues. Trimming removed 4 bases from V and 8 bases from J; junction bases left unmatched: 5. The CDR3 sequence: CASSSRQGHEQFF. CDR3 DNA: TGTGCCAGCAGTTCGAGACAGGGTCATGAGCAGTTCTTC.

This clonotype was recorded many times. The rearrangement uses TRBV7-2 and TRBJ2-5; the D gene is possibly TRBD2 (6 bases). The germline V gene encodes CDR1 SGHTA and CDR2 FQGNSA. V was shortened by 6 bases and J by 1 base, with 15 bases between the two germline ends. CDR3 length: 15 amino acids. The CDR3 loop reads CASRVVAGPQETQYF. In DNA form, the CDR3 reads TGTGCCAGCAGGGTAGTCGCGGGGCCCCAAGAGACCCAGTACTTC.

Regarding this clonotype: At one end, the junction sequence differs from germline, possibly due to a read error. The rearrangement joins TRBV6-5 to TRBJ2-7; no firm D call. This CDR3 contains 15 residues. Per the germline V gene, CDR1 is MNHEY and CDR2 is SVGAGI. The chain's CDR3 is CASSYSKETTYEQCF. In DNA form, the CDR3 reads TGTGCCAGCAGTTACTCGAAGGAGACCACCTACGAGCAGTGCTTC.

With respect to this clonotype: It may be a read error: a sequence one base away is much more abundant. This chain uses TRBV19 with TRBJ1-1; D may be TRBD1 (5 bases). CDR1 and CDR2 (germline): LNHDA, SQIVND (reference sequence). CDR3 length: 12 residues. With 8 bases removed from V and 6 bases from J, the gap between germline ends came to 13 bases. As DNA, the CDR3 is TGTGCCAGTGTAAAGGGGATCGCTGAAGCTTTCTTT. This gives the protein CASVKGIAEAFF.

This clonotype has more than one count but fewer than ten. This chain links TRBV6-5 with TRBJ2-5; TRBD2 is a possible D gene (6 bases). Trimming cost V 0 bases and J 3 bases, with 11 bases left between them. Germline V gene lookup returns CDR1 MNHEY and CDR2 SVGAGI. The CDR3 is 15 amino acids. CDR3 region: CASSYSGGAEETQYF. Here the CDR3 DNA reads TGTGCCAGCAGTTACTCCGGGGGAGCGGAAGAGACCCAGTACTTC.

This clonotype was detected only a few times. The chain employs TRBV18 and TRBJ1-2; D perhaps matches TRBD1 (6 bases). V was cut by 6 bases and J by 8 bases, with 16 bases left in between. CDR1 and CDR2 (germline): KGHSH, LQKENI. CDR3 length equals 13 residues. The DNA for the CDR3 is TGTGCCAGCTCGGACGACAGGATTATAGGCTACACCTTC. Its translation is CASSDDRIIGYTF. The full variable domain, completed using reference TRBV18 and TRBJ1-2, is NAGVMQNPRHLVRRRGQEARLRCSPMKGHSHVYWYRQLPEEGLKFMVYLQKENIIDESGMPKERFSAEFPKEGPSILRIQQVVRGDSAAYFCASSDDRIIGYTFGSGTRLTVV.